These T cell receptor beta chains were read from a single sample in a study of metastatic and nonmetastatic thyroid tumors. TCRdb re-called the PCR reads via MiXCR. The data show about 27,000 clones, 15% seen once. The sequenced material came from blood. Source of these receptors: a male donor with papillary thyroid cancer or a benign thyroid nodule (not recorded which). Some clones in this sample may be carry-over from other donors' samples. Both conserved end residues are part of each CDR3. The D gene is left open where the match is weak. Size tells how often a clone was seen (once, few, many) or the class of an expanded clone, and some rows leave it out.

>many|TRBV6-1|.|TRBJ2-1
CASSEGERDNEQFF
TGTGCCAGCAGTGAAGGGGAGCGGGACAATGAGCAGTTCTTC
>many|TRBV3-1|.|TRBJ1-1
CASSQDGGMSTEAFF
TGTGCCAGCAGCCAAGATGGGGGTATGTCAACTGAAGCTTTCTTT
>many|TRBV9|.|TRBJ1-2
CASSELIPTMYGYTF
TGTGCCAGCAGCGAATTAATCCCCACGATGTATGGCTACACCTTC
>many|TRBV12-3/TRBV12-4|TRBD1|TRBJ1-1
CASSLWPAGGNTEAFF
TGTGCCAGCAGTTTGTGGCCGGCAGGGGGGAACACTGAAGCTTTCTTT
>many|TRBV28|.|TRBJ2-5
CASRPALQETQYF
TGTGCCAGCAGACCAGCCCTCCAAGAGACCCAGTACTTC
>many|TRBV2|.|TRBJ2-5
CASGEQGRETQYF
TGTGCCAGCGGGGAACAGGGCAGAGAGACCCAGTACTTC
>many|TRBV5-6|.|TRBJ2-5
CASSLARGRETQYF
TGTGCCAGCAGCTTGGCTCGGGGTCGTGAGACCCAGTACTTC
>many|TRBV10-3|.|TRBJ2-1
CAVLIATLNNEQFF
TGTGCCGTTCTAATTGCAACCCTAAACAATGAGCAGTTCTTC
>medium-sized|TRBV6-2/TRBV6-3|TRBD2|TRBJ2-1
CASSLTSGIEQFF
TGTGCCAGCAGCCTGACTAGCGGGATCGAGCAGTTCTTC
>.|TRBV20-1|TRBD2|TRBJ2-7
CSARDLTSGRTGEAYEQYF
TGCAGTGCTAGAGATTTGACTAGCGGGAGAACTGGGGAAGCCTACGAGCAGTACTTC
>few|TRBV6-6|.|TRBJ2-7
CASSYSSGVCSYEQYF
TGTGCCAGCAGTTACTCGTCAGGGGTGTGCTCCTACGAGCAGTACTTC
>many|TRBV12-3/TRBV12-4|TRBD2|TRBJ2-5
CASSLSLGGQETQYF
TGTGCCAGCAGTTTAAGCTTGGGGGGGCAAGAGACCCAGTACTTC
>medium-sized|TRBV19|.|TRBJ2-7
CATSVSWTPTNEQYF
TGTGCCACCTCCGTTTCTTGGACACCTACCAACGAGCAGTACTTC
>medium-sized|TRBV28|.|TRBJ2-1
CASRRSDSYNEQFF
TGTGCCAGCAGAAGATCCGACTCCTACAATGAGCAGTTCTTC
>.|TRBV5-1|.|TRBJ1-2
CASSLGQGGGYTF
TGCGCCAGCAGCTTGGGCCAGGGAGGTGGCTACACCTTC
>many|TRBV6-1|.|TRBJ1-3
CASLGSSSGNTIYF
TGTGCCAGCCTAGGGTCCTCCTCTGGAAACACCATATATTTT
>many|TRBV5-5|TRBD2|TRBJ2-5
CASSLFIASGRVRETQYF
TGTGCCAGCAGCTTGTTCATCGCTAGCGGGAGGGTCAGGGAGACCCAGTACTTC
>many|TRBV4-1|TRBD1|TRBJ2-7
CASSQWERQGHEQYF
TGCGCCAGCAGCCAATGGGAGAGACAGGGACACGAGCAGTACTTC
>many|TRBV4-1|.|TRBJ1-2
CASSQVGSPDYGYTF
TGCGCCAGCAGCCAAGTTGGCAGTCCCGACTATGGCTACACCTTC
>many|TRBV7-9|.|TRBJ2-2
CASTLFGTSTGELFF
TGTGCCAGCACCCTGTTCGGCACGAGCACCGGGGAGCTGTTTTTT
>many|TRBV5-1|.|TRBJ1-4
CASSLAPGAATNEKLFF
TGCGCCAGCAGCTTGGCCCCGGGCGCTGCAACTAATGAAAAACTGTTTTTT
>.|TRBV7-8|.|TRBJ1-5
CVSSAPGCHQPQHF
TGTGTCAGCAGCGCCCCAGGGTGCCATCAGCCCCAGCATTTT